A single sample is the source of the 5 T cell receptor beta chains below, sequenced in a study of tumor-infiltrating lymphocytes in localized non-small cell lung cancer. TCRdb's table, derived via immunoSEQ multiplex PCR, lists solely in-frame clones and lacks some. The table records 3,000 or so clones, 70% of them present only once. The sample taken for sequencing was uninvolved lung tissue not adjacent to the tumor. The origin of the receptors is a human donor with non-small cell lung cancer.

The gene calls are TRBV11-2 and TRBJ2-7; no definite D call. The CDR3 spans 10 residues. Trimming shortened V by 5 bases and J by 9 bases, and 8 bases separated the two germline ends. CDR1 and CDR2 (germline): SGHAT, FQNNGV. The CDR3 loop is CASSGMSQYF. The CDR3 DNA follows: TGTGCCAGCAGCGGGATGTCGCAGTACTTC.

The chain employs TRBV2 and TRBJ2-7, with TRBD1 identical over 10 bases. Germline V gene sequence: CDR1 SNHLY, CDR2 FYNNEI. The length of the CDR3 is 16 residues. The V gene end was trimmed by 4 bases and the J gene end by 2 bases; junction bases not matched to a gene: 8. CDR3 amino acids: CASSGARDRGPYEQYF. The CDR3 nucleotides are TGTGCCAGCAGTGGAGCCCGGGACAGGGGACCCTACGAGCAGTACTTC.

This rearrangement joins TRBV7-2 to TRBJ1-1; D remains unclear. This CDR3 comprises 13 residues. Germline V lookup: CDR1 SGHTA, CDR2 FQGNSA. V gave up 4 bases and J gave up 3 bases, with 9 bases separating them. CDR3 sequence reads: CASSSRRDTEAFF. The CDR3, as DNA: TGTGCCAGCAGCTCTAGACGGGACACTGAAGCTTTCTTT.

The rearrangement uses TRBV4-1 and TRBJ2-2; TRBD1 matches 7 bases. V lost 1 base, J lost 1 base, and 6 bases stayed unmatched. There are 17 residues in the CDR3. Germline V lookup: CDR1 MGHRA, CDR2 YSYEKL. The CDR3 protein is CASSQAQTGQNTGELFF. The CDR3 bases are TGCGCCAGCAGCCAAGCCCAGACAGGGCAGAACACCGGGGAGCTGTTTTTT.

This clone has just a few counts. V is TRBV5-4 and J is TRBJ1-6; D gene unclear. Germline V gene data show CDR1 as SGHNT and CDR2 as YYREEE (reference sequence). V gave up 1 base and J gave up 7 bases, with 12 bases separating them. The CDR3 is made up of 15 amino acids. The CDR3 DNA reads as TGTGCCAGCAGCTTGCCGACAAAGCCAAATTCACCCCTCCACTTT. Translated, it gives CASSLPTKPNSPLHF.